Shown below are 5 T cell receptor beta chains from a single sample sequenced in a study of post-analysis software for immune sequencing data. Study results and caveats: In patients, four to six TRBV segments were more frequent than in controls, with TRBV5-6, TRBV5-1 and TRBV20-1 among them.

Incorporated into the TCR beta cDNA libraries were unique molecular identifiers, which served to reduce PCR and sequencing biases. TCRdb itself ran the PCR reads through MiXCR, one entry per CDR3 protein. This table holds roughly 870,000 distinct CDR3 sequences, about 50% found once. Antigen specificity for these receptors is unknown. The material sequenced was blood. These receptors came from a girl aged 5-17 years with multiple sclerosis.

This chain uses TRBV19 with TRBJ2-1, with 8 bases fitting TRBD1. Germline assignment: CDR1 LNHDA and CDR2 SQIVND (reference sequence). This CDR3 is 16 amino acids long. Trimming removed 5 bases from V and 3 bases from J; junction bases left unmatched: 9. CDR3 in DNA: TGTGCCAGTAGTGTGGGCGCACAGGGGGACTACAATGAGCAGTTCTTC. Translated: CASSVGAQGDYNEQFF.

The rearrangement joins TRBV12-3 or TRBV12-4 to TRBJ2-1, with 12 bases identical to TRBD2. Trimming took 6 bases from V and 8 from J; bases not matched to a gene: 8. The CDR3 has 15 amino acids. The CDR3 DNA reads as TGTGCCAGCAGCTTCCGACTAGCGGGAGAGTATGAGCAGTTCTTC. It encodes CASSFRLAGEYEQFF.

The CDR3 spells CASRYGSGTDTQYF. The CDR3 DNA reads as TGTGCCAGCCGTTACGGGAGTGGCACAGATACGCAGTATTTT. V usage is TRBV27 and J usage is TRBJ2-3, with a weak D call TRBD2 (6 bases). Trimming removed 8 bases from V and 1 base from J, with 13 bases in between. CDR1 and CDR2 from the germline V gene are MNHEY and SMNVEV (reference sequence). The CDR3 extends over 14 amino acids.

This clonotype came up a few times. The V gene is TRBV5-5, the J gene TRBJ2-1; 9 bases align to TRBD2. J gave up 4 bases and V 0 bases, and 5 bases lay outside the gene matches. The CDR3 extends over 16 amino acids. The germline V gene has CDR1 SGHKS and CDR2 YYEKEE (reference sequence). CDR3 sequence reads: CASSLAASGAYNEQFF. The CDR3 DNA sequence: TGTGCCAGCAGCTTGGCCGCTAGCGGGGCGTACAATGAGCAGTTCTTC. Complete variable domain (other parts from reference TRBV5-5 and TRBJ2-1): DAGVTQSPTHLIKTRGQQVTLRCSPISGHKSVSWYQQVLGQGPQFIFQYYEKEERGRGNFPDRFSARQFPNYSSELNVNALLLGDSALYLCASSLAASGAYNEQFFGPGTRLTVL.

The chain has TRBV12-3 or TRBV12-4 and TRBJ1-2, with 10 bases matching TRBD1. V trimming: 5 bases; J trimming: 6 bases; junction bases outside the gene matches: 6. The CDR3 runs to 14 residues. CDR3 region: CASSPGTGENGYTF. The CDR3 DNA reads TGTGCCAGCAGTCCCGGGACAGGGGAAAATGGCTACACCTTC.